Below, 5 T cell receptor beta chains from the same sample are listed, as sequenced in a study of cytomegalovirus exposure and HLA in healthy donors. PCR involved 60 Vbeta and 13 Jbeta primers. The method was immunoSEQ multiplex PCR; TCRdb's version includes in-frame clones alone and lacks a portion of them. The data show 200,000 or so clones, roughly 77% seen once. The sample was PBMCs. Receptors originate from a male donor in good health and CMV-seropositive.

To note about this clone: The same CDR3 arises from other DNA sequences in this sample as well. V is TRBV19 and J is TRBJ2-7; TRBD1 matches at 7 bases. Germline CDR1 is LNHDA and CDR2 is SQIVND (reference sequence). CDR3 size: 12 residues. After removal of 4 bases from V and 4 bases from J, the junction contained 1 base not matched to a gene. Here the CDR3 reads CASSKQGYEQYF. For the CDR3, the DNA is TGTGCCAGTAGTAAACAGGGGTACGAGCAGTACTTC.

The rearrangement uses TRBV27 and TRBJ2-3; 8 bases match TRBD1. Trimming took 6 bases from V and 0 from J; bases not matched to a gene: 5. Germline values: CDR1 MNHEY, CDR2 SMNVEV (reference sequence). This CDR3 is 15 amino acids long. CDR3 region: CASSPGQGSTDTQYF. CDR3 coding DNA: TGTGCCAGCAGCCCCGGACAGGGTAGCACAGATACGCAGTATTTT.

This chain links TRBV18 with TRBJ2-7; 11 bases are shared with TRBD1. In germline, CDR1 is KGHSH, CDR2 LQKENI. The CDR3 runs 15 residues. V lost 9 bases, J lost 2 bases, and 9 bases stayed unmatched. CDR3 loop: CASGQGAVATYEQYF. CDR3 sequence (DNA): TGTGCCAGTGGACAGGGGGCTGTGGCTACCTACGAGCAGTACTTC.

The chain uses TRBV4-3 and TRBJ2-5; 9 bases align to TRBD2. From germline, CDR1 is LGHNA and CDR2 YSLEER. This CDR3 contains 15 residues. Trimming removed 1 base from V and 5 bases from J; junction bases left unmatched: 5. The CDR3 region has the DNA TGCGCCAGCAGCCAAGTAGCGGGAGATAGGGAGACCCAGTACTTC. This gives the protein CASSQVAGDRETQYF.

The chain links TRBV5-6 to TRBJ1-2; D is ambiguous. Germline CDR1 is SGHDT and CDR2 is YYEEEE. This CDR3 contains 13 residues. V lost 3 bases and J 7 bases, leaving 13 bases between the germline ends. CDR3 sequence: CASSWKQEGGYTF. The CDR3 region has the DNA TGTGCCAGCAGCTGGAAGCAGGAGGGTGGCTACACCTTC.